Reported below is one T cell receptor beta chain. The sample originates from a study of shared clonotypes between healthy human individuals. Method: immunoSEQ multiplex PCR; TCRdb's copy keeps in-frame clones and lacks some. Of fewer than 850,000 clones listed, 90% to 98% are singletons. Trimming removed 4 bases at V and 3 bases at J, with 11 bases between. This CDR3 has 13 residues. CDR1 and CDR2 (germline): SGHDT, YYEEEE. Naive CD8 cells, CD45RO-negative and positively selected for CCR7, excluded terminally differentiated effector memory CD45RA+ cells. Sequencing was performed on naive CD8+ T cells sorted from blood. The receptor's source is a man aged 25-45 years in good health. The J gene is TRBJ2-7, the V gene TRBV5-6; no clear D. The CDR3: CASSGGRSYEQYF. CDR3 bases: TGTGCCAGCAGCGGCGGACGGAGCTACGAGCAGTACTTC.